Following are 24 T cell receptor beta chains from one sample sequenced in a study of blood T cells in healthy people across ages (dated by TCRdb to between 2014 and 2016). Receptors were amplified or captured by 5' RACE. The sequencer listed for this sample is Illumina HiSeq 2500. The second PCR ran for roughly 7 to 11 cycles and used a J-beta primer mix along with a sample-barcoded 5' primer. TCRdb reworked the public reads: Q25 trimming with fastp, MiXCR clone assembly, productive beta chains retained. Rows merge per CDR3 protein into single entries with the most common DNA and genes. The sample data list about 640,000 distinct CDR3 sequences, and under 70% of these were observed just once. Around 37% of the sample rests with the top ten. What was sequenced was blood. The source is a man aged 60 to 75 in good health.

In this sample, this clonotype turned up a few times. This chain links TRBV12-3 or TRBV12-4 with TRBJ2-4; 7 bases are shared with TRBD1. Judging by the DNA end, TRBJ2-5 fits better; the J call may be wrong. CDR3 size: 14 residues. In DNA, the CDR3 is TGTGCCAGCAGTGTAAACAGGGGTCCAGAGACCCAGTACTTC. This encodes CASSVNRGPETQYF.

CDR3 nucleotide sequence: TGTGCCAGCAGTTACTCTTGGGGGAGCGCAGATACGCAGTATTTT. Protein sequence: CASSYSWGSADTQYF. This chain joins TRBV6-5 and TRBJ2-3, with D tentatively TRBD1 or TRBD2 (5 bases each). V gave up 0 bases and J gave up 4 bases, with 11 bases separating them. The CDR3 loop spans 15 amino acids. Per germline, CDR1 MNHEY and CDR2 SVGAGI.

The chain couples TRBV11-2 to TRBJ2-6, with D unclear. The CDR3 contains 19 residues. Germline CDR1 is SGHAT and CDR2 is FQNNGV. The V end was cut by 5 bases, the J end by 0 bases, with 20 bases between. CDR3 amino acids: CASSQADGVTLSGANVLTF. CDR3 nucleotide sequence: TGTGCCAGCAGCCAGGCTGACGGTGTGACCCTCTCTGGGGCCAACGTCCTGACTTTC.

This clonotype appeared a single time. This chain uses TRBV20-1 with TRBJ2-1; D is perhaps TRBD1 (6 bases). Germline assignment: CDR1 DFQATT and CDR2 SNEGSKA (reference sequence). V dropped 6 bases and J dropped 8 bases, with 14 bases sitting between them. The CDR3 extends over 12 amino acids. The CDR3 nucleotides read TGCAGTGCCGCAGGGGATATAGATGAGCAGTTCTTC. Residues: CSAAGDIDEQFF.

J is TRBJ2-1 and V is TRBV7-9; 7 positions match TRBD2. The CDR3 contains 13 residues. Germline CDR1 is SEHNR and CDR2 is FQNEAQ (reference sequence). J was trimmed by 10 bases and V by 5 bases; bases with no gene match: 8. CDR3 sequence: CASSTGGGLEQFF. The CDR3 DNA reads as TGTGCCAGCAGCACTGGGGGGGGTTTAGAGCAGTTCTTC. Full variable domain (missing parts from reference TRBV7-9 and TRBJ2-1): DTGVSQNPRHKITKRGQNVTFRCDPISEHNRLYWYRQTLGQGPEFLTYFQNEAQLEKSRLLSDRFSAERPKGSFSTLEIQRTEQGDSAMYLCASSTGGGLEQFFGPGTRLTVL.

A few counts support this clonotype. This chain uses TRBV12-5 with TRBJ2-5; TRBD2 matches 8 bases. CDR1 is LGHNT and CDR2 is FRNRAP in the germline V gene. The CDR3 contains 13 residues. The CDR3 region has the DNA TGTGTTATAGCGGGGAAGTACCAAGAGACCCAGTACTTC. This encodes CVIAGKYQETQYF.

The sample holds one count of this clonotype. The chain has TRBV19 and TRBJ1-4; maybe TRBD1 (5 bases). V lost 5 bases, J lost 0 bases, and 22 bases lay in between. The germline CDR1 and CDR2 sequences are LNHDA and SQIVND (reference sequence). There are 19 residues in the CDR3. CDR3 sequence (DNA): TGTGCCAGTAGTCTCCAGGCGAAGAGGGGAGTTGCAACTAATGAAAAACTGTTTTTT. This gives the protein CASSLQAKRGVATNEKLFF.

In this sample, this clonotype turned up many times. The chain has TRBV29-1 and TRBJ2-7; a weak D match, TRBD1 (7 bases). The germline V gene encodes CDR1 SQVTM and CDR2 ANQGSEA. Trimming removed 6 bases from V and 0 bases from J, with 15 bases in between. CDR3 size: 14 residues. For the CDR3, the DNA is TGCAGCGTACGACAGGGAGGAGGCTCCTACGAGCAGTACTTC. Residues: CSVRQGGGSYEQYF.

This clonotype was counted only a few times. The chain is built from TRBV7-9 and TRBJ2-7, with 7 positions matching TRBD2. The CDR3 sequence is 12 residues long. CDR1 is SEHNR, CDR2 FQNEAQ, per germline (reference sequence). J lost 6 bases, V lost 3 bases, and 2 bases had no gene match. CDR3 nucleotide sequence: TGTGCCAGCAGCTTCGGGGAGGGCGAGCAGTACTTC. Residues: CASSFGEGEQYF.

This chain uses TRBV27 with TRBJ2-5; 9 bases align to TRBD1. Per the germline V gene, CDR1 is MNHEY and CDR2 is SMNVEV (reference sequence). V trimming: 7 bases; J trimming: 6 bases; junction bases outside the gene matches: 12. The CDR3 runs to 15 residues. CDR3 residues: CASTDGQGLSKTQYF. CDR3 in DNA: TGTGCCAGCACCGACGGACAGGGGTTATCGAAGACCCAGTACTTC.

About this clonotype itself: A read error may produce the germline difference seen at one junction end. Here the CDR3 reads CAGSQYNEQFF. In nucleotides, the CDR3 is TGTGCCGGCAGTCAGTACAATGAGCAGTTCTTC. The gene calls are TRBV2 and TRBJ2-1; D is ambiguous. Germline V gene lookup returns CDR1 SNHLY and CDR2 FYNNEI. The length of the CDR3 is 11 residues.

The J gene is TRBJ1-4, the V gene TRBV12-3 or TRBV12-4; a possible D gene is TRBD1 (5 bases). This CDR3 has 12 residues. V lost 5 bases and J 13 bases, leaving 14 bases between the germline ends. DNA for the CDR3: TGTGCCAGCAGTCCGGGACTTGCGGTACTGTTTTTT. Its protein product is CASSPGLAVLFF.

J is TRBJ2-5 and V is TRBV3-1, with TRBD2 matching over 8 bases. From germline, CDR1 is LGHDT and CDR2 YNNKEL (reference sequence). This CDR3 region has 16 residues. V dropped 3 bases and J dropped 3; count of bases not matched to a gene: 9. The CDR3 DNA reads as TGTGCCAGCAGCCAGTGGCGCGGGGGGTACGAAGAGACCCAGTACTTC. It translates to CASSQWRGGYEETQYF.

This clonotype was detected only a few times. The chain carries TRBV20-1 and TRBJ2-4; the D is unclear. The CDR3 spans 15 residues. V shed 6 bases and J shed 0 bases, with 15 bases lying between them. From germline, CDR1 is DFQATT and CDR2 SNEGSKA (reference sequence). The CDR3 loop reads CSALGSPLAKNIQYF. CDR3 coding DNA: TGCAGTGCATTAGGAAGCCCTCTAGCCAAAAACATTCAGTACTTC.

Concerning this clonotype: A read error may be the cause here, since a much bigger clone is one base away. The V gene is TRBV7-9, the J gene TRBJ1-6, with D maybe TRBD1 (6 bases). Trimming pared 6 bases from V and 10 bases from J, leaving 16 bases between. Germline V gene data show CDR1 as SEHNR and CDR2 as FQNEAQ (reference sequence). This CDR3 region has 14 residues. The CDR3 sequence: CASSKPSGDSPLHF. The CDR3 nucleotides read TGTGCCAGCAGTAAACCTTCAGGGGACTCACCCCTCCACTTT. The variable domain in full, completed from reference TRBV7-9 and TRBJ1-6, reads DTGVSQNPRHKITKRGQNVTFRCDPISEHNRLYWYRQTLGQGPEFLTYFQNEAQLEKSRLLSDRFSAERPKGSFSTLEIQRTEQGDSAMYLCASSKPSGDSPLHFGNGTRLTVT.

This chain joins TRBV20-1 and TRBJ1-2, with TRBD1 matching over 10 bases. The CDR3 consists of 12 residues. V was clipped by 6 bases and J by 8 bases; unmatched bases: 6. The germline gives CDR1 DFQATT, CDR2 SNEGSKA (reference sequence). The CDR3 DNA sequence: TGCAGTGCAAGGGGACAGGGGAACGGCTACACCTTC. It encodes CSARGQGNGYTF.

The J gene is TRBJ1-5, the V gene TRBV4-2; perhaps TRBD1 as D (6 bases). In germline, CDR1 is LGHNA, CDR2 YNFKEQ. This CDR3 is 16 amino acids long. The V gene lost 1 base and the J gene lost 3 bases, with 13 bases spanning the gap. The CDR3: CASSQVGGPNNQPQHF. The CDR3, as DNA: TGTGCCAGCAGCCAAGTAGGGGGACCTAACAATCAGCCCCAGCATTTT.

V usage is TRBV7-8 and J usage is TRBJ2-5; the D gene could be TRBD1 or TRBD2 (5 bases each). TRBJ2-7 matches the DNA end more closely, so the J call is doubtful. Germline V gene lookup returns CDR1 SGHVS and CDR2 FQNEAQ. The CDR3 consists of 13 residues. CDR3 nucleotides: TGTGCCAGCAGCTTAAGGGACGGCTACGAGCAGTACTTC. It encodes CASSLRDGYEQYF.

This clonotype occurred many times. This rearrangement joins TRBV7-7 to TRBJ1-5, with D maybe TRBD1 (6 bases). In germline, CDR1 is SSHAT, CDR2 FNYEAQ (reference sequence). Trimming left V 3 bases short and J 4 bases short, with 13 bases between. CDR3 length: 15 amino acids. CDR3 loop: CASSFKGQHNQPQHF. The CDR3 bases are TGTGCCAGCAGCTTTAAAGGACAGCATAATCAGCCCCAGCATTTT.

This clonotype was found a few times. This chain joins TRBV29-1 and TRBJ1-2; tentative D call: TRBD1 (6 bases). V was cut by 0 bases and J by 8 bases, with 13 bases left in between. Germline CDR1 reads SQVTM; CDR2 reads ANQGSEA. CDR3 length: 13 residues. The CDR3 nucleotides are TGCAGCGTTGAAGATACGGGACAAAAGGGCTACACCTTC. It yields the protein CSVEDTGQKGYTF.

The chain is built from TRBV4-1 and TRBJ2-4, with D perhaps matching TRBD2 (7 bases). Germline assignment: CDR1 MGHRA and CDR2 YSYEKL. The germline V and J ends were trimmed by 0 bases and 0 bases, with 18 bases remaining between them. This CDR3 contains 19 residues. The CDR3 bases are TGCGCCAGCAGCCAAGAGGGGGGGCCAAGAGACCTAGCCAAAAACATTCAGTACTTC. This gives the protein CASSQEGGPRDLAKNIQYF.

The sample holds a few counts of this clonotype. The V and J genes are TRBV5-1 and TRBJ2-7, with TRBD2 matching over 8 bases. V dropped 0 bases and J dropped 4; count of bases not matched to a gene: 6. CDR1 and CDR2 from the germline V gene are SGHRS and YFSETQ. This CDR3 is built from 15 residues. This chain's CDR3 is CASSLEAGDPYEQYF. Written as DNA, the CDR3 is TGCGCCAGCAGCTTGGAAGCGGGGGACCCTTACGAGCAGTACTTC. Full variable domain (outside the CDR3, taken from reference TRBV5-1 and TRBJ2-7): KAGVTQTPRYLIKTRGQQVTLSCSPISGHRSVSWYQQTPGQGLQFLFEYFSETQRNKGNFPGRFSGRQFSNSRSEMNVSTLELGDSALYLCASSLEAGDPYEQYFGPGTRLTVT.

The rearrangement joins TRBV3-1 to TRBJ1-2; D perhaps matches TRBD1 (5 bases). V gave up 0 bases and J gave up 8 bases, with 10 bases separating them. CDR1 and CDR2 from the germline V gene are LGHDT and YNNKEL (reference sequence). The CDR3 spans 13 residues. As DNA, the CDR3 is TGTGCCAGCAGCCAAGATCGGGGGAGCGGCTACACCTTC. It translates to CASSQDRGSGYTF.

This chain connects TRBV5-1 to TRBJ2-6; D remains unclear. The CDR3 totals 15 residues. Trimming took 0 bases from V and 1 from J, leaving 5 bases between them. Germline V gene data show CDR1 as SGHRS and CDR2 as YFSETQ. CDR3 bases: TGCGCCAGCAGCTTGGAACCTTCTGGGGCCAACGTCCTGACTTTC. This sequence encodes CASSLEPSGANVLTF. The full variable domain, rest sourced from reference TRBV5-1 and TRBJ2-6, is KAGVTQTPRYLIKTRGQQVTLSCSPISGHRSVSWYQQTPGQGLQFLFEYFSETQRNKGNFPGRFSGRQFSNSRSEMNVSTLELGDSALYLCASSLEPSGANVLTFGAGSRLTVL.